This entry lists 24 T cell receptor beta chains sequenced from one sample in a study of T cells in Graves' hyperthyroidism and ophthalmopathy. The source material, RNA transcripts, was used to amplify TCR beta CDR3 regions. The HTBI primer set served for first-round RT-PCR of the TCR CDR3. TCRdb analysed the multiplex PCR reads with MiXCR anew, one entry per CDR3 protein. The sample gives 300,000 to 450,000 distinct CDR3 sequences, roughly 14% of which show up once; about 18% is in the top ten. The sequenced material came from blood. The source of these receptors is a woman under 40 with Graves' ophthalmopathy.

J is TRBJ1-6 and V is TRBV3-1, with D possibly TRBD1 on 5 matching bases. The CDR3 runs 16 residues. Trimming cost V 5 bases and J 5 bases, with 16 bases left between them. Germline assignment: CDR1 LGHDT and CDR2 YNNKEL (reference sequence). The CDR3 DNA follows: TGTGCCAGCAGCTACGGACCCGGACACCATAATTCACCCCTCCACTTT. This sequence encodes CASSYGPGHHNSPLHF.

This clonotype was seen more than once but under ten times. The V gene is TRBV12-5, the J gene TRBJ2-6, with D possibly being TRBD1 or TRBD2 (5 bases each). V was shortened by 7 bases and J by 0 bases, with 19 bases between the two germline ends. Germline V gene data show CDR1 as LGHNT and CDR2 as FRNRAP. The CDR3 loop spans 18 amino acids. This chain's CDR3 is CASAPVGGPISGANVLTF. CDR3 coding DNA: TGTGCTAGTGCTCCTGTTGGGGGTCCCATCTCTGGGGCCAACGTCCTGACTTTC.

This clonotype was found many times. The chain has TRBV6-1 and TRBJ2-3; 13 bases are a match to TRBD2. The CDR3 is 19 residues long. The J segment lost 0 bases and the V segment lost 0 bases, leaving 6 bases of the junction unmatched. Germline CDR1 and CDR2: MNHNS and SASEGT. CDR3 region: CASSEAATSGGTSTDTQYF. DNA of the CDR3: TGTGCCAGCAGTGAAGCAGCGACTAGCGGGGGGACCAGCACAGATACGCAGTATTTT.

This clonotype has more than one count but fewer than ten. The chain joins TRBV3-1 to TRBJ2-7; D not certain. CDR1 LGHDT and CDR2 YNNKEL come from the germline V gene (reference sequence). This CDR3 has 14 amino acids. Trimming removed 1 base from V and 0 bases from J, with 7 bases in between. The CDR3, as DNA: TGTGCCAGCAGCCAAGGTTTCCACTCCTACGAGCAGTACTTC. As protein: CASSQGFHSYEQYF.

There are many counts of this clonotype. The CDR3 region has the DNA TGTGCCAGTCGGGGGACTAATGAAAAACTGTTTTTT. It specifies CASRGTNEKLFF. The chain joins TRBV7-9 to TRBJ1-4; a possible D gene is TRBD1 (5 bases). Germline V gene data show CDR1 as SEHNR and CDR2 as FQNEAQ (reference sequence). The CDR3 is made up of 12 amino acids. V lost 9 bases and J 2 bases, leaving 7 bases between the germline ends.

Many counts were recorded for this clonotype. The chain is built from TRBV20-1 and TRBJ1-2; D uncertain. The germline V gene encodes CDR1 DFQATT and CDR2 SNEGSKA (reference sequence). CDR3 length: 14 amino acids. Trimming removed 2 bases from V and 4 bases from J, with 14 bases in between. Here the CDR3 reads CSARSGEQSYGYTF. As DNA, the CDR3 is TGCAGTGCTAGATCGGGCGAGCAATCCTATGGCTACACCTTC.

This clonotype appeared a few times. The CDR3 region is CASSLGTSGGLARQFF. The DNA for the CDR3 is TGTGCCAGCAGCTTAGGGACTAGCGGGGGCCTTGCACGGCAGTTCTTC. The chain joins TRBV7-6 to TRBJ2-1, with TRBD2 matching 13 bases. After removal of 1 base from V and 12 bases from J, the junction contained 9 bases not matched to a gene. Germline V CDR1 and CDR2: SGHVS, FNYEAQ. The CDR3 extends over 16 amino acids.

This clonotype was seen ten or more times. The V call is TRBV18, the J call TRBJ2-1; no clear D. The CDR3 contains 12 residues. Trimming cost V 3 bases and J 9 bases, with 9 bases left between them. Germline loops: CDR1 KGHSH, CDR2 LQKENI. The CDR3 sequence is CASSPLGFEQFF. For the CDR3, the DNA is TGTGCCAGCTCACCGTTGGGGTTTGAGCAGTTCTTC.

In this sample, this clonotype turned up a few times. V is TRBV11-3 and J is TRBJ2-2; D not resolved. Deletions cut 5 bases from V and 0 bases from J, with 10 bases between. CDR1 and CDR2 (germline): SGHNT, YENEEA. The CDR3 is 15 amino acids. The CDR3 spells CASSTTEPNTGELFF. DNA for the CDR3: TGTGCCAGCAGCACCACAGAGCCGAACACCGGGGAGCTGTTTTTT.

V is TRBV5-1 and J is TRBJ1-6, with D unresolved. V shed 0 bases and J shed 7 bases, with 11 bases lying between them. Germline CDR1 reads SGHRS; CDR2 reads YFSETQ. This CDR3 has 15 residues. The CDR3 nucleotides are TGCGCCAGCAGCTTGGGAGACGCTGCAAATTCACCCCTCCACTTT. Translating gives CASSLGDAANSPLHF.

This chain uses TRBV7-2 with TRBJ2-4, with TRBD1 as a possible D gene (8 bases). This CDR3 has 17 amino acids. Germline V gives CDR1 SGHTA, CDR2 FQGNSA. Trimming left V 4 bases short and J 1 base short, with 17 bases between. The CDR3 sequence is CASSSTGGGWAKNIQYF. The CDR3 DNA reads as TGTGCCAGCAGCTCCACAGGGGGAGGGTGGGCCAAAAACATTCAGTACTTC.

V is TRBV25-1 and J is TRBJ2-2, with D unclear. Germline values: CDR1 MGHDK, CDR2 SYGVNS. Trimming cost V 5 bases and J 7 bases, with 8 bases left between them. The CDR3 is made up of 12 amino acids. This chain's CDR3 is CASSPVVGELFF. The DNA of the CDR3 is TGTGCCAGCAGTCCTGTTGTCGGGGAGCTGTTTTTT.

Ten or more counts support this clonotype. CDR3 DNA sequence: TGTGCCAGCAGCCAAGTAGCGGGGGCGAACACCGGGGAGCTGTTTTTT. Translating it yields CASSQVAGANTGELFF. The chain links TRBV4-2 to TRBJ2-2, with 9 bases matching TRBD2. Germline values: CDR1 LGHNA, CDR2 YNFKEQ. This CDR3 contains 16 residues. Unmatched junction bases numbered 0, after V lost 1 base and J lost 0 bases.

With respect to this clonotype: This may be a read error: a much more frequent sequence differs by one nucleotide. The chain links TRBV7-6 to TRBJ1-1; no definite D call. The germline V gene has CDR1 SGHVS and CDR2 FNYEAQ. CDR3 length: 12 residues. CDR3 nucleotides: TGTGTCAGCAGATCCCATAACACTGAAGCTTTCTTT. Protein sequence: CVSRSHNTEAFF.

This clonotype was seen repeatedly, ten times or more. J is TRBJ2-7 and V is TRBV6-1, with 10 bases aligning to TRBD1. V gave up 6 bases and J gave up 2 bases; unmatched junction bases: 10. Per the germline V gene, CDR1 is MNHNS and CDR2 is SASEGT. The CDR3 has 16 residues. The chain's CDR3 is CASRTPGQGMPYEQYF. The CDR3 bases are TGTGCCAGCAGAACACCGGGACAGGGGATGCCCTACGAGCAGTACTTC.

This clonotype showed up many times. The chain recombines TRBV7-9 with TRBJ2-7; 9 nucleotides match TRBD1. The J segment lost 0 bases and the V segment lost 6 bases, leaving 6 bases of the junction unmatched. CDR1 is SEHNR, CDR2 FQNEAQ, per germline (reference sequence). This CDR3 comprises 15 residues. CDR3 sequence (DNA): TGTGCCAGCAGTAGACAACAGGGGGCCTCCTACGAGCAGTACTTC. As protein: CASSRQQGASYEQYF.

The V gene is TRBV11-2, the J gene TRBJ2-3, with D maybe TRBD2 (6 bases). There are 13 residues in the CDR3. Germline assignment: CDR1 SGHAT and CDR2 FQNNGV. The V end was cut by 3 bases, the J end by 5 bases, with 9 bases between. The CDR3 DNA reads TGTGCCAGCAGCTTGCCGGGGGTAGATACGCAGTATTTT. Encoded protein: CASSLPGVDTQYF. Complete variable domain (other parts from reference TRBV11-2 and TRBJ2-3): EAGVAQSPRYKIIEKRQSVAFWCNPISGHATLYWYQQILGQGPKLLIQFQNNGVVDDSQLPKDRFSAERLKGVDSTLKIQPAKLEDSAVYLCASSLPGVDTQYFGPGTRLTVL.

V and J are TRBV3-1 and TRBJ2-5, with 7 bases that match TRBD2. This CDR3 spans 15 amino acids. J was trimmed by 7 bases and V by 1 base; bases with no gene match: 9. The germline gives CDR1 LGHDT, CDR2 YNNKEL (reference sequence). Here the CDR3 DNA reads TGTGCCAGCAGCCAAGGAGTGGCTAGCGGAGGGACCCAGTACTTC. Translation: CASSQGVASGGTQYF.

This clonotype has ten or more counts. This sequence joins TRBV5-1 and TRBJ2-3; TRBD2 is a possible D gene (5 bases). V lost 3 bases to trimming and J lost 6 bases, with 14 bases between them. CDR1 and CDR2 (germline): SGHRS, YFSETQ. This CDR3 is 14 amino acids long. CDR3 nucleotides: TGCGCCAGCAGCTGGAGGTCTACGGGGGATACGCAGTATTTT. Amino acid sequence: CASSWRSTGDTQYF.

This clonotype was recorded many times. The rearrangement uses TRBV10-3 and TRBJ2-3, with 16 bases matching TRBD2. Germline CDR1 is ENHRY and CDR2 is SYGVKD. J was trimmed by 7 bases and V by 10 bases; bases with no gene match: 5. The CDR3 is 14 residues long. The CDR3 sequence: CATGTSGGAYTQYF. In DNA, the CDR3 is TGTGCCACCGGGACTAGCGGGGGGGCTTATACGCAGTATTTT.

A word on this clonotype: This sequence may be a read error, since a much larger clone differs from it by one base. This sequence joins TRBV20-1 and TRBJ2-1; possible D gene TRBD2, 5 bases. From germline, CDR1 is DFQATT and CDR2 SNEGSKA (reference sequence). The CDR3 sequence is 14 residues long. Deletions cut 1 base from V and 10 bases from J, with 17 bases between. The CDR3 coding sequence is TGCAGTGCTAGAGGTACCGCAGGACTGCCCGAGCAGTTCTTC. It codes for CSARGTAGLPEQFF.

About this clonotype itself: This may come from a read error, since a much larger clone is one base off. The rearrangement joins TRBV2 to TRBJ2-2, with a weak D call TRBD1 (6 bases). The germline V gene has CDR1 SNHLY and CDR2 FYNNEI. CDR3 size: 16 residues. V was cut by 10 bases and J by 0 bases, with 18 bases left in between. CDR3 nucleotides: TGTGCCAACACATCGTGGGGGCCTCCGAACACCGGGGAGCTGTTTTTT. Translating gives CANTSWGPPNTGELFF.

This clonotype was seen at least ten times. This chain links TRBV5-4 with TRBJ2-7; D is unresolved. The CDR3 is 15 residues long. The V and J ends lost 2 bases and 2 bases respectively, with 14 bases between them. Germline values: CDR1 SGHNT, CDR2 YYREEE (reference sequence). CDR3 sequence: CASSFGTSFTYEQYF. CDR3 sequence (DNA): TGTGCCAGCAGCTTTGGCACCTCCTTCACCTACGAGCAGTACTTC.

For this clonotype: The junction differs from germline at one of its ends, possibly a read error. This chain connects TRBV6-2 or TRBV6-3 to TRBJ1-4, with D maybe TRBD1 (6 bases). The germline gives CDR1 MNHEY, CDR2 SVGEGT. The CDR3 covers 15 residues. CDR3 sequence (DNA): TGTGCCAGCAGCTACTACAGGGCAACTAATGAAAAACTGTTTTTT. It is translated as CASSYYRATNEKLFF.